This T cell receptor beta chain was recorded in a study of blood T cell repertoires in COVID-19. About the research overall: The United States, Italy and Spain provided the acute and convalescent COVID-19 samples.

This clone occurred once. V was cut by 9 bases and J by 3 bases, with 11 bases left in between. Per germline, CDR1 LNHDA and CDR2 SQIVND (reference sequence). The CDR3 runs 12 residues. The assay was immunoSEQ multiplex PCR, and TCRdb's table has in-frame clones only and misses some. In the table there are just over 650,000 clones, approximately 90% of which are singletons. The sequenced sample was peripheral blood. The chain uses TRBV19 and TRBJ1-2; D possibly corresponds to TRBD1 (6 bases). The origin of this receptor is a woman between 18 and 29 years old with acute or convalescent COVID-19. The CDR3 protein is CASQGFDYGYTF. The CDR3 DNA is TGTGCCAGCCAGGGGTTTGACTATGGCTACACCTTC.